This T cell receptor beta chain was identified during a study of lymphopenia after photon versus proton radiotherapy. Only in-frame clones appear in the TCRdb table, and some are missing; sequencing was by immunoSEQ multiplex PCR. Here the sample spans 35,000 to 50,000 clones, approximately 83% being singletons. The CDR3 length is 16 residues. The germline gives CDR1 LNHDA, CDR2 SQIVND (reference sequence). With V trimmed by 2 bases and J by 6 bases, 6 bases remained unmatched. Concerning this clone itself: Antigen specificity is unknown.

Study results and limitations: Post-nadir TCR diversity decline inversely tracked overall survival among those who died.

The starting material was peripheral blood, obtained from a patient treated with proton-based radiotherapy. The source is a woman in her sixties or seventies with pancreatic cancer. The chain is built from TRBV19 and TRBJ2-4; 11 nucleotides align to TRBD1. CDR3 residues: CASSITGQGAGNIQYF. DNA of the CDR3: TGTGCCAGTAGTATAACTGGACAGGGGGCTGGAAACATTCAGTACTTC.